The following is a TCR beta chain sequence with its context. The data derive from a study of blood T cell repertoires in COVID-19. The protocol was immunoSEQ multiplex PCR, while the TCRdb copy is restricted to in-frame clones and leaves out a portion. The sample has about 36,000 clones; around nine tenths are singletons. Material for sequencing was peripheral blood. This TCR came from a human donor in a cohort sampled during active COVID-19.

The CDR3 is CLAGYRGREAFF. The CDR3 DNA reads as TGTTTGGCGGGGTACAGGGGGCGAGAAGCTTTCTTT. The rearrangement joins TRBV6-5 to TRBJ1-1, with 9 bases lining up with TRBD1. The germline gives CDR1 MNHEY, CDR2 SVGAGI. This CDR3 has 12 residues.